These 8 T cell receptor beta chains came from one sample sequenced in a study of PD-L1 blockade in urothelial cancer. TCRdb's table, derived via immunoSEQ multiplex PCR, lists solely in-frame clones and lacks some. Among about 84,000 clones listed, roughly 82% were seen once. Sequences were derived from PBMCs, sampled around atezolizumab (anti-PD-L1) treatment. These receptors all come from a man between 70 and 80 years old with urothelial cancer.

Only one count was recorded for this clone. The rearrangement uses TRBV5-4 and TRBJ2-1; 10 bases fit TRBD1. Germline V CDR1 and CDR2: SGHNT, YYREEE (reference sequence). The CDR3 is 14 amino acids. V shed 4 bases and J 7 bases; nucleotides not matched to a gene: 5. CDR3 in amino acids: CASSVRQGANEQFF. As DNA, the CDR3 is TGTGCCAGCAGCGTTCGACAGGGGGCGAATGAGCAGTTCTTC.

A note on this clone: With a far larger clone one base away, a read error is the likely cause. The chain carries TRBV5-8 and TRBJ2-1; D ambiguous. CDR1 is SGHTS, CDR2 YDEGEE, per germline. Trimming took 4 bases from V and 0 from J, leaving 5 bases between them. This CDR3 is 13 amino acids long. CDR3 residues: CASSSSSYNEQFF. As DNA, the CDR3 is TGTGCCAGCAGCAGTAGCTCCTACAATGAGCAGTTCTTC. Using reference TRBV5-8 and TRBJ2-1 for the parts outside the CDR3, the full variable domain is EAGVTQSPTHLIKTRGQQATLRCSPISGHTSVYWYQQALGLGLQFLLWYDEGEERNRGNFPPRFSGRQFPNYSSELNVNALELEDSALYLCASSSSSYNEQFFGPGTRLTVL.

The chain uses TRBV9 and TRBJ1-4; no firm D call. This CDR3 contains 16 residues. V was pared by 0 bases and J by 7 bases, with 16 bases between. Germline assignment: CDR1 SGDLS and CDR2 YYNGEE. The CDR3 is CASSVGLAGQSEKLFF. The CDR3 region has the DNA TGTGCCAGCAGCGTAGGTCTCGCGGGTCAGAGTGAAAAACTGTTTTTT.

This chain uses TRBV7-2 with TRBJ2-7; D perhaps matches TRBD1 (5 bases). Trimming removed 3 bases from V and 4 bases from J, with 13 bases in between. Per germline, CDR1 SGHTA and CDR2 FQGNSA. The CDR3 sequence is 14 residues long. The CDR3 nucleotides are TGTGCCAGCAGCTTTCGACAGTTTCCTTACGAGCAGTACTTC. Translation: CASSFRQFPYEQYF.

The chain has TRBV27 and TRBJ1-1; the D gene is possibly TRBD1 (5 bases). The germline V gene has CDR1 MNHEY and CDR2 SMNVEV (reference sequence). The length of the CDR3 is 11 residues. V was cut by 10 bases and J by 5 bases, with 11 bases left in between. The CDR3 nucleotides are TGTGCCACCCGGGGGTCAACTGAAGCTTTCTTT. Translating gives CATRGSTEAFF.

The V call is TRBV4-2, the J call TRBJ2-1; TRBD2 is a possible D gene (6 bases). Germline V lookup: CDR1 LGHNA, CDR2 YNFKEQ. This CDR3 has 15 amino acids. The germline V and J ends were trimmed by 0 bases and 7 bases, with 13 bases remaining between them. This chain's CDR3 is CASSQEGGGKNEQFF. The CDR3 bases are TGTGCCAGCAGCCAAGAGGGGGGAGGTAAGAATGAGCAGTTCTTC.

The J gene is TRBJ2-1, the V gene TRBV9; no reliable D call. Germline V gene data show CDR1 as SGDLS and CDR2 as YYNGEE. V was shortened by 0 bases and J by 6 bases, with 7 bases between the two germline ends. The CDR3 loop spans 13 amino acids. This CDR3 reads CASSVATFNEQFF. Here the CDR3 DNA reads TGTGCCAGCAGCGTAGCGACATTCAATGAGCAGTTCTTC.

V and J are TRBV5-6 and TRBJ2-2, with 7 bases fitting TRBD2. Unmatched junction bases numbered 9, after V lost 2 bases and J lost 2 bases. There are 17 residues in the CDR3. Germline V lookup: CDR1 SGHDT, CDR2 YYEEEE. This chain's CDR3 is CASSFLTASGNTGELFF. The DNA of the CDR3 is TGTGCCAGCAGCTTTCTTACGGCTAGCGGCAACACCGGGGAGCTGTTTTTT.